This T cell receptor beta chain appears in the sequencing data of a study of T-cell reconstitution after alpha-beta-depleted transplantation in children. Germline loops: CDR1 SGHTA, CDR2 FQGNSA. With 0 bases removed from V and 4 bases from J, the gap between germline ends came to 12 bases. The CDR3 has 16 residues. In this sample, this clonotype turned up a few times. Unique molecular identifiers were built into the TCRbeta library. MiXCR was run by TCRdb on the PCR reads, yielding one entry per CDR3 protein. The sample holds about 410,000 distinct CDR3 sequences, roughly 20% seen once. The chain recombines TRBV7-2 with TRBJ2-2, with D uncertain. This receptor was identified in a human donor who donated a stem cell graft to a child with acute myeloid leukemia. The source material was PBMCs from the stem cell graft donor, sampled from the stem cell graft. The CDR3 is CASSLASRSGTGELFF. The CDR3 DNA reads TGTGCCAGCAGCTTAGCGTCGAGGTCGGGCACCGGGGAGCTGTTTTTT.